Presented here are 10 T cell receptor beta chains from one specimen sequenced in a study of T cell changes during pregnancy in multiple sclerosis. Libraries were prepared by immunoSEQ multiplex PCR; TCRdb keeps only in-frame clonotypes and omits some of them. The table records 40,000 or so clones, about 88% of them present only once. Here the sequenced sample was CD8+ T cells from peripheral blood mononuclear cells, taken in the first trimester of pregnancy. Receptor source: a female donor with multiple sclerosis, enrolled in a pregnancy study.

In nucleotides, the CDR3 is TGCAGCGTTGAAGGCGGGGAGTTCTCCTACAATGAGCAGTTCTTC. This sequence encodes CSVEGGEFSYNEQFF. The chain has TRBV29-1 and TRBJ2-1; possibly TRBD2 for D (6 bases). The CDR3 totals 15 residues. V lost 1 base and J lost 0, with 10 bases in between. Germline CDR1 and CDR2: SQVTM and ANQGSEA.

V gene TRBV19 combines with J gene TRBJ1-4; TRBD1 matches 8 bases. CDR1 and CDR2 from the germline V gene are LNHDA and SQIVND (reference sequence). With V trimmed by 3 bases and J by 7 bases, 10 bases remained unmatched. The CDR3 totals 16 residues. CDR3 bases: TGTGCCAGTAGTATGGGGTCCGGGACAGGCCCTGAAAAACTGTTTTTT. This gives the protein CASSMGSGTGPEKLFF. The whole variable domain, remainder taken from reference TRBV19 and TRBJ1-4, is DGGITQSPKYLFRKEGQNVTLSCEQNLNHDAMYWYRQDPGQGLRLIYYSQIVNDFQKGDIAEGYSVSREKKESFPLTVTSAQKNPTAFYLCASSMGSGTGPEKLFFGSGTQLSVL.

The V and J genes are TRBV11-1 and TRBJ1-2; maybe TRBD1 (6 bases). V lost 3 bases to trimming and J lost 2 bases, with 13 bases between them. The germline V gene has CDR1 SGHAT and CDR2 FQDESV (reference sequence). The CDR3 spans 15 residues. CDR3: CASSLGSGHNYGYTF. CDR3 DNA sequence: TGTGCCAGCAGCTTGGGCTCGGGACACAACTATGGCTACACCTTC.

The V call is TRBV27, the J call TRBJ2-7, with 9 positions matching TRBD2. This CDR3 comprises 14 residues. Germline V gives CDR1 MNHEY, CDR2 SMNVEV (reference sequence). V lost 3 bases, J lost 4 bases, and 4 bases stayed unmatched. The CDR3 nucleotides are TGTGCCAGCAGTTTGGGACTAGCCGCGTACGAGCAGTACTTC. Protein sequence: CASSLGLAAYEQYF.

The table lists this clone with a few counts. The DNA of the CDR3 is TGTGCCAGCAGTCCCCTGAGGGACACTGAAGCTTTCTTT. Its protein is CASSPLRDTEAFF. J is TRBJ1-1 and V is TRBV27; D gene unclear. V shed 5 bases and J shed 3 bases, with 10 bases lying between them. The CDR3 contains 13 residues. Looked up from germline, CDR1 is MNHEY and CDR2 is SMNVEV (reference sequence).

This chain links TRBV9 with TRBJ2-7, with TRBD1 matching 9 bases. Germline lookup yields CDR1 SGDLS and CDR2 YYNGEE. The junction had 2 bases not matched to a gene; V was cut back by 0 bases and J by 7 bases. The CDR3 length is 13 residues. CDR3 in amino acids: CASSVVTGGEQYF. CDR3 bases: TGTGCCAGCAGCGTAGTGACAGGGGGAGAGCAGTACTTC.

Details on this clone: The sample has other DNA sequences that encode this CDR3 too. The CDR3 nucleotides are TGCAGCGTTGAAGATCCAGGGAACTATGGCTACACCTTC. This encodes CSVEDPGNYGYTF. The rearrangement uses TRBV29-1 and TRBJ1-2; D is possibly TRBD1 (5 bases). The CDR3 loop spans 13 amino acids. Trimming pared 0 bases from V and 2 bases from J, leaving 7 bases between. Germline CDR1 SQVTM, CDR2 ANQGSEA. The full variable domain, rest sourced from reference TRBV29-1 and TRBJ1-2, is SAVISQKPSRDICQRGTSLTIQCQVDSQVTMMFWYRQQPGQSLTLIATANQGSEATYESGFVIDKFPISRPNLTFSTLTVSNMSPEDSSIYLCSVEDPGNYGYTFGSGTRLTVV.

The chain joins TRBV6-1 to TRBJ1-2; D is uncertain. The CDR3 has 14 residues. Germline assignment: CDR1 MNHNS and CDR2 SASEGT. V lost 6 bases, J lost 4 bases, and 15 bases lay in between. CDR3 DNA: TGTGCCAGCAGCCCTCTAGGAGGGTCCTATGGCTACACCTTC. It translates to CASSPLGGSYGYTF.

CDR3 DNA: TGCGCCAGCAGCCTGGGGGCGGGGGGGATCACAGATACGCAGTATTTT. This translates into CASSLGAGGITDTQYF. The chain links TRBV5-1 to TRBJ2-3; TRBD2 aligns across 9 bases. CDR3 length equals 16 residues. V was clipped by 4 bases and J by 2 bases; unmatched bases: 8. Germline lookup yields CDR1 SGHRS and CDR2 YFSETQ.

V is TRBV11-3 and J is TRBJ1-1; 7 nucleotides match TRBD1. CDR1 SGHNT and CDR2 YENEEA come from the germline V gene. V gave up 6 bases and J gave up 3 bases; unmatched junction bases: 7. There are 14 residues in the CDR3. The CDR3 spells CASRVTGMDTEAFF. The DNA for the CDR3 is TGTGCCAGCAGGGTGACAGGGATGGACACTGAAGCTTTCTTT.